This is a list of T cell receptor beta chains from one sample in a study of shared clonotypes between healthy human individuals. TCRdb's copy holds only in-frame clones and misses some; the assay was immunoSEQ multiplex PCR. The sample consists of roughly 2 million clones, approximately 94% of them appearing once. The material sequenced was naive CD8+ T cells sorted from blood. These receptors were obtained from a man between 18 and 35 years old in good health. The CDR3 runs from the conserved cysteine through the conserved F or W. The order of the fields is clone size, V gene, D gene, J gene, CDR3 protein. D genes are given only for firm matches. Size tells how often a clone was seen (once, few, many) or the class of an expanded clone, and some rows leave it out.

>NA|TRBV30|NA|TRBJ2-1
CACKDSSSYNEQFF
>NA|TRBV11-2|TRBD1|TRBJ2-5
CASSLNRGEETQYF
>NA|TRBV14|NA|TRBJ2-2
CASSQEVFGTGELFF
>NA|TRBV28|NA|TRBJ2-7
CASSQTGSYEQYF
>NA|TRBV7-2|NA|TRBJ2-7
CASSPGAPQVSYEQYF
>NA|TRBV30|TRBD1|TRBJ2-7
CAWGPTGSSEQYF
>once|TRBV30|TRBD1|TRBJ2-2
CAWSDLDRGRTGELFF
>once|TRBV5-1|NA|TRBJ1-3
CASSLVPGEVGNTIYF
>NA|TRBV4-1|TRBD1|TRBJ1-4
CASSVRTGYEKLFF
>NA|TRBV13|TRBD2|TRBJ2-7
CASSLSGGGAYEQYF
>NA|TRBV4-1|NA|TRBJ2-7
CASSQGTPSSYEQYF
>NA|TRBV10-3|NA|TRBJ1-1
CASNQGGGIEAFF
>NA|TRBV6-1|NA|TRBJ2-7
CASSTGTYYEQYF
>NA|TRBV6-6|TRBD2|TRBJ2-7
CASSPLLQGGHEQYF